The T cell receptor beta chain described here comes from a study of blood T cell repertoires in COVID-19. Study in general: Samples representing acute and convalescent COVID-19 were sourced from the United States, Italy and Spain. From T cells, B-cell-depleted T cells, or PBMCs came the material, which was cDNA or gDNA.

Per the study methods: Quantification of nucleated cells was approximated via reference gene primer amplification. Libraries were prepared by immunoSEQ multiplex PCR; TCRdb keeps only in-frame clonotypes and omits some of them. V and J calls and clone size come straight from that table; D and trimming were deduced from the DNA. This sample has under 100,000 clones, with more than 70% found just once. This CDR3 region has 16 residues. V was cut by 2 bases and J by 1 base, with 14 bases left in between. Germline values: CDR1 MDHEN, CDR2 SYDVKM. V gene TRBV28 combines with J gene TRBJ1-1, with a possible D match to TRBD1 (5 bases). The receptor's source is a human donor in a cohort sampled during active COVID-19. The sample comprised peripheral blood. CDR3: CASSLRGSGWNTEAFF. The CDR3 DNA reads as TGTGCCAGCAGTTTAAGGGGCTCCGGATGGAACACTGAAGCTTTCTTT.